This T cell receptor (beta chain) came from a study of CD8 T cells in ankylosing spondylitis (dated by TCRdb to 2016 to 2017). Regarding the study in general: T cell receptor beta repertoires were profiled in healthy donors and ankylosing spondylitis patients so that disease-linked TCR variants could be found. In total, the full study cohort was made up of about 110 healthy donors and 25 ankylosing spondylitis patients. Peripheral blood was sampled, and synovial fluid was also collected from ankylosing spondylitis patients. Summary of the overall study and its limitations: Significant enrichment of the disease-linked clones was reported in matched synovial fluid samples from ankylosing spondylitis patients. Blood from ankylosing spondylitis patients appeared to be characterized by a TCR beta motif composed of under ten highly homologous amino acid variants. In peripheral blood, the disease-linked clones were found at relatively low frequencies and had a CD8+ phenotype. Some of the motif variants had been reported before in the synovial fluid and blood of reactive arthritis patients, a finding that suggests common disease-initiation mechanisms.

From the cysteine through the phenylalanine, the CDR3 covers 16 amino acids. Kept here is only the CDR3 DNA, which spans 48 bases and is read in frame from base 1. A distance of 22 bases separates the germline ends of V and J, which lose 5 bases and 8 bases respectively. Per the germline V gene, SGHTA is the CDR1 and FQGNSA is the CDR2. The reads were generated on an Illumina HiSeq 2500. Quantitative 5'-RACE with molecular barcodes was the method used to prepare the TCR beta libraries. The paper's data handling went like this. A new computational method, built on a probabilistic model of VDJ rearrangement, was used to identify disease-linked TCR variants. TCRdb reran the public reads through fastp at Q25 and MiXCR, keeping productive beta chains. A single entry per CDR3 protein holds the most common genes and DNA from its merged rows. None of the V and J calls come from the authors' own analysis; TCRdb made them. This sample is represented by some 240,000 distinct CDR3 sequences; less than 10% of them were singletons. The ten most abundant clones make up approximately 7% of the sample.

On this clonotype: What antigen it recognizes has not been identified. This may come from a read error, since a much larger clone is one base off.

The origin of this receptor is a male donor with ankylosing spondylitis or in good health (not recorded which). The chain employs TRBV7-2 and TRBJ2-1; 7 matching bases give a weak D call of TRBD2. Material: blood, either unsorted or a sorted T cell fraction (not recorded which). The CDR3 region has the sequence CASSRPTRGGADEQFF. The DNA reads TGTGCCAGCAGCCGTCCTACTAGGGGGGGGGCCGATGAGCAGTTCTTC.